The source of this T cell receptor beta chain is a study of CXCR3-negative and CXCR3-positive naive CD8 T cells (dated by TCRdb to about 2019). Some background on the complete study: In total, 130 million to 150 million TRB reads were obtained, corresponding to roughly 1.5 +/- 0.3 million reads per library. Diversity and physicochemical repertoire analyses covered roughly eleven donors pooled from two independent experiments. Naive subsets from 5 or 6 donors and memory cells from 3 donors were included in the TRBV-TRBJ cluster analysis. The paper's findings and limits, for the study overall: Surface CD5, linked to self-reactivity in mice, was comparable between naive subsets; TCR interaction strength was therefore also inferred from TRB CDR3 physicochemical properties. Repertoire diversity was comparably high in both naive subsets but much lower in memory CD8+ T cells. Freshly isolated PBMCs were used for most assays because CXCR3 expression partially decreased after cryopreservation. Naive CXCR3-negative and CXCR3-positive cells from the same donor showed similar TRBV-TRBJ usage, whereas memory cells showed distinct patterns. Compared with CXCR3-negative naive cells, CXCR3-positive naive cells had TRB CDR3s with higher hydrophobicity (lower Kidera factor 4), lower energy, and higher strength and volume indices.

For every CD8+ T cell subset, 300,000 cells were flow-sorted straight into RLT lysis buffer, and each subset was sorted in triplicate. To keep memory contaminants out, a stringent definition of naive CD8+ T cells was applied: CD45RO-CCR7+CD27+CD95-. Using standard density gradient centrifugation, peripheral blood mononuclear cells were isolated from buffy coats. A FACSAria III was used to flow-sort naive CD8+ T cells into CXCR3-negative and CXCR3-positive populations. Total RNA was extracted from sorted cells with an RNeasy Mini Kit. The instrument given in TCRdb is NextSeq 550. The Human TCR Profiling Kit (MiLaboratory) was used to prepare UMI-labeled 5' RACE TRB cDNA libraries. cDNA synthesis used the entire amount of extracted RNA, and PCR amplification then used the entire amount of cDNA produced. Libraries were prepared in parallel using an identical number of PCR cycles. As for the authors' bioinformatics: MIGEC and MiXCR extracted about 53,000 +/- 10,000 unique UMI-labeled TRB cDNA molecules per library, requiring at least two reads per UMI. On average, roughly 40,000 +/- 10,000 functional in-frame TRB CDR3 nucleotide clonotypes lacking stop codons were found per library. After each sample was downsampled to 5000 UMI-labeled TRB molecules, VDJtools was used to calculate diversity metrics such as normalized Shannon-Wiener and Chao1. For the central five CDR3 residues, VDJtools calculated physicochemical properties weighted by clonotype size, namely interaction energy, strength, volume and Kidera factor 4. TCRdb reprocessed the reads into one record per CDR3 protein sequence, lacking DNA. V and J calls and clone size were set by TCRdb, not the authors. The sample table records about 60,000 distinct CDR3 sequences. The ten largest clonotypes hold about 0.49% of the sample.

Measured from the cysteine to the phenylalanine, the CDR3 is 12 residues long. No nucleotide data were recorded. Comment on this clonotype: No cognate antigen has been identified for it.

Sequencing was carried out using naive CXCR3+ CD8+ T cells from blood. This sample's cell subset or site label indicates: CD45RO-CCR7+CD27+CD95- naive CD8+ T cells expressing CXCR3 (TNR3+). The sequence derives from a human donor in good health. Some clones in this sample may be carry-over from other donors' samples. Recombination joined TRBV12-3 or TRBV12-4 with TRBJ2-7; TCRdb reports TRBD1, a call that lacks DNA to check it against. The CDR3 has the sequence CASSIDRGEQYF.